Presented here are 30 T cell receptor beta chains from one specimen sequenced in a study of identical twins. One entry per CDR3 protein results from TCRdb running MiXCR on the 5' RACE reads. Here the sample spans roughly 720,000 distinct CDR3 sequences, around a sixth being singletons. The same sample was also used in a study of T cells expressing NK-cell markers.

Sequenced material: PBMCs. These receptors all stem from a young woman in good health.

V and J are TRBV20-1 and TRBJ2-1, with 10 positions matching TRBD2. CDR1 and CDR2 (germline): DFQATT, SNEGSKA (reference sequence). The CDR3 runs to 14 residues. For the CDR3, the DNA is TGCAGCTCGCACGGACTAGCGGACTACAATGAGCAGTTCTTC. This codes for CSSHGLADYNEQFF.

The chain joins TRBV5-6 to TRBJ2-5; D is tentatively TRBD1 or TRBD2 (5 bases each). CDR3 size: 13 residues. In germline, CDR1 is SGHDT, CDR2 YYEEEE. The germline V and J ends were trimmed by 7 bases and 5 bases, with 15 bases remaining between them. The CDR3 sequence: CASGPGPEETQYF. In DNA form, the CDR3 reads TGTGCCAGCGGCCCGGGGCCGGAGGAGACCCAGTACTTC.

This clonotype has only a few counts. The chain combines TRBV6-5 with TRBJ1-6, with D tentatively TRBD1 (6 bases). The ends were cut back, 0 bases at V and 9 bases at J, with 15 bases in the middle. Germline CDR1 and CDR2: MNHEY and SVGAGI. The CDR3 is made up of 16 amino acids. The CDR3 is CASSYSSTGRRSPLHF. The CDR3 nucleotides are TGTGCCAGCAGTTACTCATCCACAGGGCGACGTTCACCCCTCCACTTT.

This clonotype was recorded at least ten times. The CDR3 here is CASRTSGNEQFF. The CDR3 DNA sequence: TGTGCCAGCAGGACTAGCGGCAATGAGCAGTTCTTC. The rearrangement joins TRBV6-5 to TRBJ2-1; 9 positions agree with TRBD2. The CDR3 is 12 amino acids. From germline, CDR1 is MNHEY and CDR2 SVGAGI. V lost 6 bases and J lost 6; bases outside the gene matches: 0.

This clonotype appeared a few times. CDR3 region: CSANARSGSSYNEQFF. For the CDR3, the DNA is TGCAGTGCTAACGCCCGGAGCGGGTCGTCCTACAATGAGCAGTTCTTC. The gene calls are TRBV20-1 and TRBJ2-1; D may be TRBD2 (6 bases). The CDR3 has 16 residues. Germline V CDR1 and CDR2: DFQATT, SNEGSKA (reference sequence). Trimming cost V 4 bases and J 1 base, with 17 bases left between them.

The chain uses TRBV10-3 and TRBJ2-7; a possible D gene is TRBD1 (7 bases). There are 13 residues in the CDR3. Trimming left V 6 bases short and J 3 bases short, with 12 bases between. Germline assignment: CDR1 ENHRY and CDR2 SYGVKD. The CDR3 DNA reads TGTGCCATCAGGGCGGGACAGATCTACGAGCAGTACTTC. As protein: CAIRAGQIYEQYF.

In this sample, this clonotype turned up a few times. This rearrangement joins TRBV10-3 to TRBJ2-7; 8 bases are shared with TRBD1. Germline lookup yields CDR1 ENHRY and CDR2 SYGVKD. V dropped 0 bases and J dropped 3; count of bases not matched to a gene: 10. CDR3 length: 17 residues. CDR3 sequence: CAISESRGRLPLYEQYF. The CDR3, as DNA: TGTGCCATCAGTGAGTCCAGGGGGCGGCTCCCCCTCTACGAGCAGTACTTC.

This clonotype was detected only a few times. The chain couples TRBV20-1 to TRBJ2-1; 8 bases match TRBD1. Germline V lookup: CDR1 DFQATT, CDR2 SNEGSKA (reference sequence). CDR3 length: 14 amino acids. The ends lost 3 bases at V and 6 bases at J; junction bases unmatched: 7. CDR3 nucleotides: TGCAGTGCTAGGCCCCCCGACAGGGGCAATGAGCAGTTCTTC. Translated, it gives CSARPPDRGNEQFF.

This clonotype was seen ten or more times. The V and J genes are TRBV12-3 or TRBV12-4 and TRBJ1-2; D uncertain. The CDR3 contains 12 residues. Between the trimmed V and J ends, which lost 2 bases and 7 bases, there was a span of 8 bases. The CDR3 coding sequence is TGTGCCAGCAGTTTATATGTGAGTGGCTACACCTTC. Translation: CASSLYVSGYTF.

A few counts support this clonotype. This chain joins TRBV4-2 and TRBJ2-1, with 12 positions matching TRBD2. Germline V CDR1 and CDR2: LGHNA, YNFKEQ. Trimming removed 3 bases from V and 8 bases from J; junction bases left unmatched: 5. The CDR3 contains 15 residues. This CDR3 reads CASSHLLAGGDEQFF. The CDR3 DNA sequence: TGTGCCAGCAGCCACCTACTAGCGGGGGGAGATGAGCAGTTCTTC.

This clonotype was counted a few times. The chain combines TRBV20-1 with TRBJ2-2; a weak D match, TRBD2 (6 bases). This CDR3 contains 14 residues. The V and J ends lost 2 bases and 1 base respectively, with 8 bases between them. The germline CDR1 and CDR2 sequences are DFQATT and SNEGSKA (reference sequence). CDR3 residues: CSARTGGNTGELFF. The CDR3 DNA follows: TGCAGTGCTAGAACCGGGGGGAACACCGGGGAGCTGTTTTTT.

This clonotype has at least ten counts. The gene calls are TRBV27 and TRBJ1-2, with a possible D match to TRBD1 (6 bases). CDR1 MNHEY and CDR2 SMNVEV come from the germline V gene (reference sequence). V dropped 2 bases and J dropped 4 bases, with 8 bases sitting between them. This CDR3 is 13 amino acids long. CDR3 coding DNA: TGTGCCAGCAGTTTACGGGGGGCCTATGGCTACACCTTC. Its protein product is CASSLRGAYGYTF.

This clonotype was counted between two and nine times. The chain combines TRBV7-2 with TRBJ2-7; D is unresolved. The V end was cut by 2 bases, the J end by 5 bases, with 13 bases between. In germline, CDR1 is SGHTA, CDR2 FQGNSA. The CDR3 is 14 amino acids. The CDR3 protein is CASSLMTRTNEQYF. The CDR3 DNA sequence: TGTGCCAGCAGCTTAATGACCCGAACGAACGAGCAGTACTTC.

The chain's CDR3 is CASNGGASGETQYF. DNA of the CDR3: TGCGCCAGCAACGGGGGAGCCTCCGGGGAGACCCAGTACTTC. The V gene is TRBV5-1, the J gene TRBJ2-5, with a possible D match to TRBD2 (6 bases). The CDR3 has 14 residues. Deletions cut 6 bases from V and 5 bases from J, with 17 bases between. The germline V gene has CDR1 SGHRS and CDR2 YFSETQ.

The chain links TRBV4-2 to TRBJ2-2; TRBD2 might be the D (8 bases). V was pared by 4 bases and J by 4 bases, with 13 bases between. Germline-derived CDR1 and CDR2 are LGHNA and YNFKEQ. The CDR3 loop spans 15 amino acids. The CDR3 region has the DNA TGTGCCAGCAGCCGTAGCGGGGACAGCACCGGGGAGCTGTTTTTT. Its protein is CASSRSGDSTGELFF.

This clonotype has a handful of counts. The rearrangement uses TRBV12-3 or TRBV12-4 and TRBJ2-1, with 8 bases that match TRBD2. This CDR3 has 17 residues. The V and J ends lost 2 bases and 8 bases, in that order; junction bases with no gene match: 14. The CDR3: CASSLSPRGVIGDEQFF. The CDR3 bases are TGTGCCAGCAGTTTAAGTCCGCGGGGGGTAATCGGAGATGAGCAGTTCTTC.

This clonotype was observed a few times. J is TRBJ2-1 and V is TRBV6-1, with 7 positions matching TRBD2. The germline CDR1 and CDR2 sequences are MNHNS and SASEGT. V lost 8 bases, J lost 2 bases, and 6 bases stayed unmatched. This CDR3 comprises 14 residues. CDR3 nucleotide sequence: TGTGCCAGCCTCTCGGGAGGAACCTACAATGAGCAGTTCTTC. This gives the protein CASLSGGTYNEQFF.

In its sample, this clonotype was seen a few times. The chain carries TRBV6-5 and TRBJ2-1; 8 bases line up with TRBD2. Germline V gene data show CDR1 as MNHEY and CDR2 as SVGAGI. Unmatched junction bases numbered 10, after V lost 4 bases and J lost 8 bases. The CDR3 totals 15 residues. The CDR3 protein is CASSSRLAPRDEQFF. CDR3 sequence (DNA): TGTGCCAGCAGTTCCCGACTAGCGCCCAGGGATGAGCAGTTCTTC.

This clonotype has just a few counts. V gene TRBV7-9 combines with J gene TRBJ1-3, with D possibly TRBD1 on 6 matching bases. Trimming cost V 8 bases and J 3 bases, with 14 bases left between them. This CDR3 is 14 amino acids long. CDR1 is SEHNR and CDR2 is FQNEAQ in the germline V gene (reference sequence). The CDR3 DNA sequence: TGTGCCAGCCAGAACAGGGCACTTGGAAACACCATATATTTT. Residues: CASQNRALGNTIYF.

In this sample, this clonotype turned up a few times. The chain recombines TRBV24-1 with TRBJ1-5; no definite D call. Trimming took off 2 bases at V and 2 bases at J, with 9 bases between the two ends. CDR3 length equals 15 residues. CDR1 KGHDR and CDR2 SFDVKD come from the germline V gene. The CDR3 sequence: CATSDWRKGNQPQHF. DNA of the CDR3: TGTGCCACCAGTGATTGGAGGAAGGGCAATCAGCCCCAGCATTTT.

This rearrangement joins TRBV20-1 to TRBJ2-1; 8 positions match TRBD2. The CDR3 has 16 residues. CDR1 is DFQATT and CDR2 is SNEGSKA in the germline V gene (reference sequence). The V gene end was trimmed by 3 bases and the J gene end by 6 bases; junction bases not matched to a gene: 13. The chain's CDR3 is CSARREDGLPRNEQFF. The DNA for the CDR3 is TGCAGTGCTAGGCGGGAGGACGGATTACCTCGCAATGAGCAGTTCTTC.

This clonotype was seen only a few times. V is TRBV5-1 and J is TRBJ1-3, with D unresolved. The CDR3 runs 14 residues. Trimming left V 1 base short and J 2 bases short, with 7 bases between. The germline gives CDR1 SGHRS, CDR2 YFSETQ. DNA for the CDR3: TGCGCCAGCAGCTTGAACAGTGCTGGAAACACCATATATTTT. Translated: CASSLNSAGNTIYF.

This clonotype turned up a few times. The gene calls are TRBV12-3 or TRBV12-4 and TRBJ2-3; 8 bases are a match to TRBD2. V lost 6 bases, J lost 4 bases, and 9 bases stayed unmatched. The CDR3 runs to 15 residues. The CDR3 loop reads CASSASGSKADTQYF. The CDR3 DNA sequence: TGTGCCAGCAGCGCAAGCGGGAGCAAGGCAGATACGCAGTATTTT.

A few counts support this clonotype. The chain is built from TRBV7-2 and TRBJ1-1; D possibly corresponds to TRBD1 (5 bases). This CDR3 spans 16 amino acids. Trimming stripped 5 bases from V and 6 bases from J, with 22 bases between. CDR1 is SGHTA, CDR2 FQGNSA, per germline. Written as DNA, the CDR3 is TGTGCCAGCAGCCTCCGGACAATGGGGCGGAAACCTGAAGCTTTCTTT. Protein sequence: CASSLRTMGRKPEAFF.

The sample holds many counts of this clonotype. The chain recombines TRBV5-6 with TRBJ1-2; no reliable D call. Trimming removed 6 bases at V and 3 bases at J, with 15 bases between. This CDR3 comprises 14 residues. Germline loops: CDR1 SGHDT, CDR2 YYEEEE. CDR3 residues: CASNPWPGDYGYTF. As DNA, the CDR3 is TGTGCCAGCAATCCATGGCCCGGGGACTATGGCTACACCTTC.

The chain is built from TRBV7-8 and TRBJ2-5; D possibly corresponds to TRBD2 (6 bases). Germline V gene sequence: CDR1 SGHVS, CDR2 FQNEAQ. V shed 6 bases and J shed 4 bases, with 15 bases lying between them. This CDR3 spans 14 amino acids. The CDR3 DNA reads TGTGCCAGCAGAACGGAGGGAAAAGTAGAGACCCAGTACTTC. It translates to CASRTEGKVETQYF. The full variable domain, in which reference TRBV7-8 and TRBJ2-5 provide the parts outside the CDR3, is GAGVSQSPRYKVAKRGQDVALRCDPISGHVSLFWYQQALGQGPEFLTYFQNEAQLDKSGLPSDRFFAERPEGSVSTLKIQRTQQEDSAVYLCASRTEGKVETQYFGPGTRLLVL.

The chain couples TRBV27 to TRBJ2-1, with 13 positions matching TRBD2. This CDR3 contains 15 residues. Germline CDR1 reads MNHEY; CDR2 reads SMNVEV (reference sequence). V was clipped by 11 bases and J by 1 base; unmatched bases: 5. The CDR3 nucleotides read TGTGCCGTTGGACTAGCGGGGGTTTCCTACAATGAGCAGTTCTTC. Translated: CAVGLAGVSYNEQFF.

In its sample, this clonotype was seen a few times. The CDR3 DNA follows: TGCGCCAGCAGCCGCTACTTAGGCGCTGAAGCTTTCTTT. Translating gives CASSRYLGAEAFF. The chain combines TRBV4-3 with TRBJ1-1; D not resolved. Germline V CDR1 and CDR2: LGHNA, YSLEER. This CDR3 contains 13 residues. The ends were cut back, 4 bases at V and 6 bases at J, with 12 bases in the middle.

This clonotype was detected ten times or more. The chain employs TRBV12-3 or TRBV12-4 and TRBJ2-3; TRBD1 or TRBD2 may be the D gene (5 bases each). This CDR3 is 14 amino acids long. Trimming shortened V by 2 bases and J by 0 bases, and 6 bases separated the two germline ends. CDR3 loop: CASSLWGSTDTQYF. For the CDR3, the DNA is TGTGCCAGCAGTTTATGGGGGAGCACAGATACGCAGTATTTT.

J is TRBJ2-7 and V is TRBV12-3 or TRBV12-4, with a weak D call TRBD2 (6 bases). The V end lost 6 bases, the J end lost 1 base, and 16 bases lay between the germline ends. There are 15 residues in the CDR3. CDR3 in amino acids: CASRGLQIGSYEQYF. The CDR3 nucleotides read TGTGCCAGCAGAGGACTACAGATCGGTTCCTACGAGCAGTACTTC.